Following are 18 T cell receptor beta chains from one sample sequenced in a study of cytomegalovirus exposure and HLA in healthy donors. The primer mix had 60 Vbeta and 13 Jbeta primers. Some clones are missing from TCRdb's copy, which holds only in-frame ones; the method was immunoSEQ multiplex PCR. The sample contains 130,000 or so clones, about 81% of which appear only once. Sequencing was carried out using PBMCs. All receptors come from a man aged 35-49 years in good health and CMV-seronegative.

V and J are TRBV14 and TRBJ2-5; D is perhaps TRBD1 (5 bases). Germline V gene sequence: CDR1 SGHDN, CDR2 FVKESK. The CDR3 is 14 amino acids. V was clipped by 1 base and J by 4 bases, with 10 bases between them. The chain's CDR3 is CASSQVGLRETQYF. CDR3 bases: TGTGCCAGCAGCCAAGTGGGGCTAAGAGAGACCCAGTACTTC. Based on the CDR3 plus reference TRBV14 and TRBJ2-5, the full variable domain is EAGVTQFPSHSVIEKGQTVTLRCDPISGHDNLYWYRRVMGKEIKFLLHFVKESKQDESGMPNNRFLAERTGGTYSTLKVQPAELEDSGVYFCASSQVGLRETQYFGPGTRLLVL.

The chain links TRBV11-1 to TRBJ1-1; 8 positions agree with TRBD1. The junction had 11 bases not matched to a gene; V was cut back by 5 bases and J by 6 bases. Germline CDR1 SGHAT, CDR2 FQDESV (reference sequence). This CDR3 has 15 amino acids. The CDR3 DNA is TGTGCCAGCAGCCAAACCCACAGGGGGACCCCTGAAGCTTTCTTT. Translation: CASSQTHRGTPEAFF.

This sequence joins TRBV11-2 and TRBJ1-1; D ambiguous. Trimming pared 0 bases from V and 1 base from J, leaving 6 bases between. Germline CDR1 SGHAT, CDR2 FQNNGV. The CDR3 is made up of 14 amino acids. CDR3 in amino acids: CASSLESRNTEAFF. DNA of the CDR3: TGTGCCAGCAGCTTAGAGTCCCGGAACACTGAAGCTTTCTTT.

The rearrangement links TRBV6-5 to TRBJ1-1, with D maybe TRBD1 (5 bases). Trimming pared 5 bases from V and 0 bases from J, leaving 10 bases between. Germline-derived CDR1 and CDR2 are MNHEY and SVGAGI. The CDR3 consists of 14 residues. The CDR3 loop reads CASSGGGVNTEAFF. In DNA, the CDR3 is TGTGCCAGCAGTGGAGGAGGGGTGAACACTGAAGCTTTCTTT.

V and J are TRBV7-6 and TRBJ2-2, with D perhaps TRBD2 (6 bases). Germline V gene sequence: CDR1 SGHVS, CDR2 FNYEAQ. The length of the CDR3 is 16 residues. V lost 5 bases and J lost 2, with 15 bases in between. CDR3 nucleotide sequence: TGTGCCAGCAGCCGGGTCGGGACTCCAAACACCGGGGAGCTGTTTTTT. The encoded protein is CASSRVGTPNTGELFF.

The chain links TRBV19 to TRBJ2-1, with 13 bases lining up with TRBD2. Germline V gene sequence: CDR1 LNHDA, CDR2 SQIVND (reference sequence). The junction had 2 bases not matched to a gene; V was cut back by 1 base and J by 8 bases. The CDR3 consists of 15 residues. As DNA, the CDR3 is TGTGCCAGTAGTATAGTACTAGCGGGGGGGGATGAGCAGTTCTTC. It translates to CASSIVLAGGDEQFF.

The chain has TRBV5-8 and TRBJ1-1; D is unresolved. The CDR3 is 12 residues long. Germline V gene data show CDR1 as SGHTS and CDR2 as YDEGEE. With 2 bases removed from V and 5 bases from J, the gap between germline ends came to 7 bases. The CDR3, as DNA: TGTGCCAGCAGCTTCTCCGGGACTGAAGCTTTCTTT. Amino acids: CASSFSGTEAFF.

CDR3 in amino acids: CASSRMDTQYF. CDR3 DNA: TGTGCCAGCAGCCGTATGGATACGCAGTATTTT. The chain links TRBV6-5 to TRBJ2-3; D remains ambiguous. CDR1 is MNHEY and CDR2 is SVGAGI in the germline V gene. V gave up 6 bases and J gave up 6 bases, with 7 bases separating them. The CDR3 loop spans 11 amino acids.

The chain is built from TRBV19 and TRBJ2-3; 7 bases map to TRBD2. This CDR3 is 15 amino acids long. V trimming: 6 bases; J trimming: 6 bases; junction bases outside the gene matches: 12. Germline V gives CDR1 LNHDA, CDR2 SQIVND (reference sequence). For the CDR3, the DNA is TGTGCCAGTAGATTCGGGACTACACCCTCGGATACGCAGTATTTT. Protein sequence: CASRFGTTPSDTQYF.

The chain employs TRBV7-9 and TRBJ2-5; the D is unclear. The DNA end is more similar to TRBJ2-7, so the J call may be wrong. The V gene's germline CDR1 is SEHNR and CDR2 FQNEAQ (reference sequence). CDR3 length: 11 residues. As DNA, the CDR3 is TGTGCCAGCAGCTTATTATCCGAGCAGTACTTC. The encoded protein is CASSLLSEQYF.

V gene TRBV6-5 combines with J gene TRBJ2-6, with D unclear. From germline, CDR1 is MNHEY and CDR2 SVGAGI. This CDR3 comprises 16 residues. Trimming left V 4 bases short and J 1 base short, with 11 bases between. The CDR3, as DNA: TGTGCCAGCAGTTTCTACACAGTATCTGGGGCCAACGTCCTGACTTTC. Translation gives CASSFYTVSGANVLTF.

In the case of this clone: The junction does not match germline at one end; this may be a read error. The rearrangement uses TRBV27 and TRBJ2-6, with D possibly TRBD2 on 6 matching bases. Germline V CDR1 and CDR2: MNHEY, SMNVEV (reference sequence). CDR3 length equals 18 residues. DNA for the CDR3: TGTGCCAGCAGCCAGGCCCCGGGGGATGTCCGTGGGGCCAACGGCCTGACTTTC. This codes for CASSQAPGDVRGANGLTF.

This clone was observed a single time. Germline is not matched at one junction end, which may reflect a read error. The V and J genes are TRBV9 and TRBJ2-6; TRBD1 might be the D (5 bases). The germline CDR1 and CDR2 sequences are SGDLS and YYNGEE. The CDR3 loop spans 11 amino acids. This CDR3 reads CASAGANGLTF. CDR3 coding DNA: TGTGCCAGCGCTGGGGCCAACGGCCTGACTTTC. The complete variable domain, with remaining parts taken from reference TRBV9 and TRBJ2-6, reads DSGVTQTPKHLITATGQRVTLRCSPRSGDLSVYWYQQSLDQGLQFLIQYYNGEERAKGNILERFSAQQFPDLHSELNLSSLELGDSALYFCASAGANGLTFGAGSRLTVL.

This clone came up a few times. This sequence joins TRBV13 and TRBJ2-1; tentatively, D is TRBD2 (5 bases). V was trimmed by 2 bases and J by 2 bases, leaving 10 bases between them. Germline loops: CDR1 PRHDT, CDR2 FYEKMQ (reference sequence). This CDR3 has 15 amino acids. Here the CDR3 DNA reads TGTGCCAGCAGCTTAAGAGGGAGCCCCTACAATGAGCAGTTCTTC. It translates to CASSLRGSPYNEQFF.

This clone showed up just once. V and J are TRBV19 and TRBJ2-3, with D possibly being TRBD2 (5 bases). In germline, CDR1 is LNHDA, CDR2 SQIVND (reference sequence). The CDR3 consists of 13 residues. V gave up 5 bases and J gave up 0 bases, with 6 bases separating them. The CDR3 DNA is TGTGCCAGTAGTCTAGCTAGCACAGATACGCAGTATTTT. This translates into CASSLASTDTQYF.

This clone was counted a few times. The V call is TRBV19, the J call TRBJ1-1, with unresolved D. This CDR3 spans 15 amino acids. The germline V gene encodes CDR1 LNHDA and CDR2 SQIVND (reference sequence). Trimming shortened V by 3 bases and J by 1 base, and 12 bases separated the two germline ends. The DNA for the CDR3 is TGTGCCAGTAGTATGGTAACCGCGCGGAACACTGAAGCTTTCTTT. Translated, it gives CASSMVTARNTEAFF.

This clone has more than one count but fewer than ten. The V gene is TRBV25-1, the J gene TRBJ2-6; D perhaps matches TRBD1 (6 bases). Germline V CDR1 and CDR2: MGHDK, SYGVNS. V was pared by 4 bases and J by 0 bases, with 7 bases between. The CDR3 is 15 amino acids. The CDR3: CASSGTVSGANVLTF. DNA for the CDR3: TGTGCCAGCAGTGGGACAGTCTCTGGGGCCAACGTCCTGACTTTC.

There are a few counts of this clone. This chain uses TRBV9 with TRBJ2-1, with D possibly being TRBD2 (6 bases). Trimming removed 6 bases at V and 9 bases at J, with 16 bases between. This CDR3 is 13 amino acids long. CDR1 is SGDLS and CDR2 is YYNGEE in the germline V gene. The CDR3 sequence: CASTRGKGGEQFF. The CDR3 DNA reads TGTGCCAGCACACGCGGGAAAGGTGGTGAGCAGTTCTTC.